Below, 8 T cell receptor beta chains from the same sample are listed, as sequenced in a study of blood T cell repertoires in COVID-19 (dated by TCRdb to the early 2020s). Library construction relied on the immunoSEQ multiplex PCR assay. TCRdb's version of the immuneACCESS table is confined to in-frame rearrangements and falls short of the full clone set. An unresolved V gene accounts for under half of the shortfall where checked; the remainder is of unknown origin. For this sample there are around 140,000 clones; approximately 87% appear just once. The top ten constitute approximately 40% of the sample. The sample comprised peripheral blood. All receptors come from a man aged 50 to 59 who had recovered from COVID-19.

This sequence joins TRBV29-1 and TRBJ1-2; TRBD1 agrees at 11 bases. Trimming took 6 bases from V and 0 from J; bases not matched to a gene: 9. There are 16 residues in the CDR3. CDR1 is SQVTM, CDR2 ANQGSEA, per germline. This CDR3 is CSVYSGTGGANYGYTF. The CDR3 DNA is TGCAGCGTCTACTCCGGGACAGGGGGAGCTAACTATGGCTACACCTTC.

V gene TRBV4-2 combines with J gene TRBJ1-1, with D possibly being TRBD1 (6 bases). The germline V and J ends were trimmed by 0 bases and 8 bases, with 19 bases remaining between them. CDR1 LGHNA and CDR2 YNFKEQ come from the germline V gene. The CDR3 totals 16 residues. The CDR3 reads CASSQDQGQGSSEAFF. DNA of the CDR3: TGTGCCAGCAGCCAAGATCAAGGGCAGGGGAGTTCAGAAGCTTTCTTT.

This chain connects TRBV25-1 to TRBJ2-7; perhaps TRBD1 as D (5 bases). In germline, CDR1 is MGHDK, CDR2 SYGVNS. CDR3 length equals 14 residues. Trimming took off 1 base at V and 2 bases at J, with 9 bases between the two ends. CDR3 residues: CASSELAGTYEQYF. The CDR3 coding sequence is TGTGCCAGCAGTGAATTAGCAGGGACCTACGAGCAGTACTTC.

The chain combines TRBV11-3 with TRBJ2-1; 13 nucleotides match TRBD2. V gave up 4 bases and J gave up 4 bases; unmatched junction bases: 4. Germline CDR1 is SGHNT and CDR2 is YENEEA. This CDR3 is built from 16 residues. The CDR3 region is CASSSTSGGLYNEQFF. The DNA of the CDR3 is TGTGCCAGCAGCTCGACTAGCGGGGGGTTATACAATGAGCAGTTCTTC.

In its sample, this clone was seen a few times. The chain carries TRBV7-8 and TRBJ2-5; TRBD2 agrees at 11 bases. Germline CDR1 and CDR2: SGHVS and FQNEAQ. Trimming cost V 5 bases and J 1 base; bases outside gene matches: 6. The CDR3 spans 16 residues. The CDR3 reads CASSHLAGGRQETQYF. The CDR3 DNA reads as TGTGCCAGCAGCCATCTAGCGGGGGGCCGCCAAGAGACCCAGTACTTC. The full variable domain, completed using reference TRBV7-8 and TRBJ2-5, is GAGVSQSPRYKVAKRGQDVALRCDPISGHVSLFWYQQALGQGPEFLTYFQNEAQLDKSGLPSDRFFAERPEGSVSTLKIQRTQQEDSAVYLCASSHLAGGRQETQYFGPGTRLLVL.

This clone was seen a single time. Other DNA sequences in the same sample also yield this CDR3. The V and J genes are TRBV12-3 or TRBV12-4 and TRBJ1-5; weak D call: TRBD1 (6 bases). The CDR3 contains 13 residues. Trimming stripped 6 bases from V and 5 bases from J, with 11 bases between. CDR3 region: CASRLQGDQPQHF. The CDR3 nucleotides are TGTGCCAGCAGATTACAGGGTGATCAGCCCCAGCATTTT.

The chain combines TRBV12-5 with TRBJ2-7, with 10 bases identical to TRBD1. CDR3 length equals 14 residues. V gave up 7 bases and J gave up 4 bases; unmatched junction bases: 7. Germline V gene lookup returns CDR1 LGHNT and CDR2 FRNRAP. The CDR3 region is CASALTGGGYEQYF. CDR3 DNA sequence: TGTGCTAGTGCCCTGACAGGGGGCGGGTACGAGCAGTACTTC. The whole variable domain, remainder taken from reference TRBV12-5 and TRBJ2-7, is DARVTQTPRHKVTEMGQEVTMRCQPILGHNTVFWYRQTMMQGLELLAYFRNRAPLDDSGMPKDRFSAEMPDATLATLKIQPSEPRDSAVYFCASALTGGGYEQYFGPGTRLTVT.

V gene TRBV13 combines with J gene TRBJ2-7; D call uncertain. Germline V gene lookup returns CDR1 PRHDT and CDR2 FYEKMQ (reference sequence). This CDR3 has 14 residues. V dropped 2 bases and J dropped 6 bases, with 14 bases sitting between them. In DNA, the CDR3 is TGTGCCAGCAGCTTAAACGCGCTATTGGTCGAGCAGTACTTC. It specifies CASSLNALLVEQYF.